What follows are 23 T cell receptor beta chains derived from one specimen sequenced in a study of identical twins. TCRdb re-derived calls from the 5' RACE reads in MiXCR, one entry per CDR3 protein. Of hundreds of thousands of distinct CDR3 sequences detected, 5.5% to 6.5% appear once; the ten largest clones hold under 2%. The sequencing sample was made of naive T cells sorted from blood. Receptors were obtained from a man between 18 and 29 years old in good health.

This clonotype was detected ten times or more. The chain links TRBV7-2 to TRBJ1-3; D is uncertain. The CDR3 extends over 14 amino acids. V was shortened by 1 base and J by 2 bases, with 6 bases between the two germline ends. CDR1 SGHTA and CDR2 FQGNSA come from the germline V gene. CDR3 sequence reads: CASSLDIPGNTIYF. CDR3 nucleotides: TGTGCCAGCAGCTTAGATATCCCTGGAAACACCATATATTTT.

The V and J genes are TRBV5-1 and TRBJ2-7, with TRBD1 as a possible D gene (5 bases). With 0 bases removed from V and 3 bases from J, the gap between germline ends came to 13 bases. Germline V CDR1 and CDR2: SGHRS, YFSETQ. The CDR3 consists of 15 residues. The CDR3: CASSLADRKIYEQYF. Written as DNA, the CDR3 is TGCGCCAGCAGCTTGGCCGACAGAAAGATCTACGAGCAGTACTTC.

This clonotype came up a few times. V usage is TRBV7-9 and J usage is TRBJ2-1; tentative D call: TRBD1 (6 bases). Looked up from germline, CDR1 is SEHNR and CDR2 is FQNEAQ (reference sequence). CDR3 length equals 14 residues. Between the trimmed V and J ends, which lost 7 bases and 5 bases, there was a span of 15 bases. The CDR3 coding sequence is TGTGCCAGCATCGCGAGGGGGTTCAACAATGAGCAGTTCTTC. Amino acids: CASIARGFNNEQFF. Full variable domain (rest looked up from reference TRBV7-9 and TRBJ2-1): DTGVSQNPRHKITKRGQNVTFRCDPISEHNRLYWYRQTLGQGPEFLTYFQNEAQLEKSRLLSDRFSAERPKGSFSTLEIQRTEQGDSAMYLCASIARGFNNEQFFGPGTRLTVL.

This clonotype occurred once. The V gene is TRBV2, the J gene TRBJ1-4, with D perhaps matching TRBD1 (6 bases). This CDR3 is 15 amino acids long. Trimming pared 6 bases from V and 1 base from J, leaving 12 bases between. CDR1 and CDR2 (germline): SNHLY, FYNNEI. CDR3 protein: CASRDFRGTNEKLFF. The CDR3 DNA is TGTGCCAGCAGGGATTTCAGGGGAACTAATGAAAAACTGTTTTTT.

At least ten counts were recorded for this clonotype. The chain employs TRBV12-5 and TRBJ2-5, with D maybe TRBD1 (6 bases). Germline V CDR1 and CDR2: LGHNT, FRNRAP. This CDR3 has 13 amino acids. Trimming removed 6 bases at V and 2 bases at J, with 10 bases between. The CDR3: CASGFDRQETQYF. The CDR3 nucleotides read TGTGCTAGTGGATTCGACAGGCAAGAGACCCAGTACTTC.

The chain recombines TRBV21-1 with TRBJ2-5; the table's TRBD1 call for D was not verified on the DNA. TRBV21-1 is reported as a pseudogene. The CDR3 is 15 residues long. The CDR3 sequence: CASSRRQGGKETQYF. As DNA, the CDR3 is TGTGCCAGCAGCAGACGACAGGGTGGGAAAGAGACCCAGTACTTC.

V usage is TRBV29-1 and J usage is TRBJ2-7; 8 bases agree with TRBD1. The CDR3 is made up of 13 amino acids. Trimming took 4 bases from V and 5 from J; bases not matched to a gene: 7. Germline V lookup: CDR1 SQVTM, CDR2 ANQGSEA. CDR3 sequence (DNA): TGCAGCGTTGCTCGGACAGGGAACAACGAGCAGTACTTC. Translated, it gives CSVARTGNNEQYF.

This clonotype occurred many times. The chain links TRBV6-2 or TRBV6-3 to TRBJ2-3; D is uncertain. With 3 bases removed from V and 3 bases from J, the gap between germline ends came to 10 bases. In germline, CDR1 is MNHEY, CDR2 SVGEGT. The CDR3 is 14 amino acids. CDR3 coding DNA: TGTGCCAGCAGTTATGACCGACTGACAGATACGCAGTATTTT. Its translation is CASSYDRLTDTQYF.

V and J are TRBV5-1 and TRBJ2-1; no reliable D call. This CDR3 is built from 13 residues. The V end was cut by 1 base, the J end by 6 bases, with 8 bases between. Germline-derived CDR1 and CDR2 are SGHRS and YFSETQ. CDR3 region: CASSLSVFNEQFF. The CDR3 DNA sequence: TGCGCCAGCAGCTTGAGCGTATTCAATGAGCAGTTCTTC.

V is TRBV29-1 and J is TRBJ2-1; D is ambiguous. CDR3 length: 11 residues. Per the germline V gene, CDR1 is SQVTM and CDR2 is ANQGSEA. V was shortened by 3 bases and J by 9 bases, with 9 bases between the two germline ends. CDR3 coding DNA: TGCAGCGTTGAGGGGTTACTTGAGCAGTTCTTC. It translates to CSVEGLLEQFF.

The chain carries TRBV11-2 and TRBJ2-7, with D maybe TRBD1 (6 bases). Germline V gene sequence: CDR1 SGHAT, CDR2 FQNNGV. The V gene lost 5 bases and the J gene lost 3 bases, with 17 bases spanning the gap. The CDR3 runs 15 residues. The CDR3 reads CASSPGQGTHYEQYV. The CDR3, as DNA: TGTGCCAGCAGCCCCGGGCAGGGGACCCACTACGAGCAGTACGTC.

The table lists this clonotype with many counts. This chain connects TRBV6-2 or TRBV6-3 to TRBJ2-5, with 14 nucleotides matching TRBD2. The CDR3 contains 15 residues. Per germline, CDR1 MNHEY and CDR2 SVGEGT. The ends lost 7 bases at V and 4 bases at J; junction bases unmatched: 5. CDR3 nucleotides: TGTGCCAGCATCCAAGGACTAGCGGGAGGAGAGACCCAGTACTTC. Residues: CASIQGLAGGETQYF.

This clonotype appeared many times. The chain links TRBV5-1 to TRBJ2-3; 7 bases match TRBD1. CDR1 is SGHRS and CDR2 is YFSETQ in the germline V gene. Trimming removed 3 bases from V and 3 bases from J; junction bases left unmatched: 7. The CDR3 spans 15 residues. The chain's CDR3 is CASSSTGVRTDTQYF. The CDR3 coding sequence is TGCGCCAGCAGCTCAACAGGGGTGAGGACAGATACGCAGTATTTT.

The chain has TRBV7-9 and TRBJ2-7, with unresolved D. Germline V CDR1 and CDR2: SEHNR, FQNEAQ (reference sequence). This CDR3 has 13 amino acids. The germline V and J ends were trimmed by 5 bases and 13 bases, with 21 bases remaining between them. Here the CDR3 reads CASSPEGPSEVYF. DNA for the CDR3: TGTGCCAGCAGCCCCGAAGGGCCCTCTGAAGTTTACTTC. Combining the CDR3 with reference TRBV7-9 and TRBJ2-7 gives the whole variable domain DTGVSQNPRHKITKRGQNVTFRCDPISEHNRLYWYRQTLGQGPEFLTYFQNEAQLEKSRLLSDRFSAERPKGSFSTLEIQRTEQGDSAMYLCASSPEGPSEVYFGPGTRLTVT.

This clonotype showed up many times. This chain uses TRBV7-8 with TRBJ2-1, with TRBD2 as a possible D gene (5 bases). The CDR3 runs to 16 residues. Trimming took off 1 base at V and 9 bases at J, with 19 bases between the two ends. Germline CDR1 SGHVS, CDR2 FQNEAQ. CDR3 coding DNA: TGTGCCAGCAGCTTAGTGCTCCTCACGGTGGCGGGTGAGCAGTTCTTC. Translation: CASSLVLLTVAGEQFF.

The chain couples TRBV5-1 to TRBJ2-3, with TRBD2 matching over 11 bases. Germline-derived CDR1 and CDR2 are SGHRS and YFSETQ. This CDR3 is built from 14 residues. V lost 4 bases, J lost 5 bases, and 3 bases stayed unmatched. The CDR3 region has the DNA TGCGCCAGCAGCCCGGGACTAGCGGTAGATACGCAGTATTTT. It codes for CASSPGLAVDTQYF.

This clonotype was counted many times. CDR3 residues: CASSLGNGKLFF. CDR3 DNA: TGTGCCAGCAGTTTGGGTAACGGGAAACTGTTTTTT. This chain links TRBV12-3 or TRBV12-4 with TRBJ1-4; no definite D call. Trimming removed 3 bases from V and 11 bases from J, with 10 bases in between. CDR3 length: 12 amino acids.

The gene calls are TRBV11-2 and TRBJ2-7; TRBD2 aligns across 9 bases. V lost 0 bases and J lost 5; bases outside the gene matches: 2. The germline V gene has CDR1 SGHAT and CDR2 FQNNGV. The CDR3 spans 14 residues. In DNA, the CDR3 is TGTGCCAGCAGCTTAGAACGGACTAGCGACGAGCAGTACGTC. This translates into CASSLERTSDEQYV.

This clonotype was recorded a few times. The chain's CDR3 is CATSDLPVPSGSRGSYNEQFF. As DNA, the CDR3 is TGTGCCACCAGTGATTTGCCGGTCCCTAGCGGGAGCCGGGGCTCCTACAATGAGCAGTTCTTC. This chain connects TRBV24-1 to TRBJ2-1, with 10 bases fitting TRBD2. This CDR3 comprises 21 residues. CDR1 KGHDR and CDR2 SFDVKD come from the germline V gene. Trimming removed 0 bases from V and 0 bases from J; junction bases left unmatched: 13.

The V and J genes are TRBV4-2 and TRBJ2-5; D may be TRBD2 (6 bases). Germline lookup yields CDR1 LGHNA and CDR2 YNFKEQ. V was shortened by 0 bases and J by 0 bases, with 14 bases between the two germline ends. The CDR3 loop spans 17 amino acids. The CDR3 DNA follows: TGTGCCAGCAGCCAAGACGTGATACGGGAGAACCAAGAGACCCAGTACTTC. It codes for CASSQDVIRENQETQYF.

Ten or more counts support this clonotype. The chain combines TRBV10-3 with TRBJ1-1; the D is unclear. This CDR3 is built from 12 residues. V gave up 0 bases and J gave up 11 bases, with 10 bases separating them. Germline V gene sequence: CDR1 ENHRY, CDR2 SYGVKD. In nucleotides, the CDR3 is TGTGCCATCAGTGAGTCGGTCGCTTTGGCTTTCTTT. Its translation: CAISESVALAFF.

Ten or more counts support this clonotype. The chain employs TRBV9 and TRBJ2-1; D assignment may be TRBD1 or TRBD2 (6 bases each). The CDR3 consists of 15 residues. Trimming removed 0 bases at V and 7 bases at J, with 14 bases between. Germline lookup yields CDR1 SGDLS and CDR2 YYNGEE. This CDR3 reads CASSVEGGAGNEQFF. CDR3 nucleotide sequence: TGTGCCAGCAGCGTAGAGGGGGGAGCAGGGAATGAGCAGTTCTTC.

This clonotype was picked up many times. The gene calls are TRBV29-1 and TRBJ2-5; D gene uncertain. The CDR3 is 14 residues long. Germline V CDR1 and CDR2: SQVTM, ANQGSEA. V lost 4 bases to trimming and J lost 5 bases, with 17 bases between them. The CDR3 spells CSVGLRMAVETQYF. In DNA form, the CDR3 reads TGCAGCGTTGGTCTACGTATGGCGGTGGAGACCCAGTACTTC.